Below are 10 T cell receptor beta chains sequenced from a single sample in a study of long-term antiretroviral therapy in people with HIV. immunoSEQ v3.0 was run at survey level. The protocol was immunoSEQ multiplex PCR, while the TCRdb copy is restricted to in-frame clones and leaves out a portion. In the table there are some 40,000 clones, roughly nine tenths of which are singletons. Sequenced here: unsorted PBMCs, sampled 1.2 years after starting antiretroviral therapy. Receptors were obtained from a woman aged 45 to 65 with HIV.

A single count supports this clone. V and J are TRBV30 and TRBJ2-7, with 10 bases aligning to TRBD1. In germline, CDR1 is GTSNPN, CDR2 SVGIG (reference sequence). V lost 5 bases, J lost 4 bases, and 8 bases stayed unmatched. The CDR3 is made up of 14 amino acids. The CDR3 DNA is TGTGCCTGGGACCCGGGACAGGGGCCTTACGAGCAGTACTTC. Translation gives CAWDPGQGPYEQYF.

This clone was seen only a few times. V is TRBV11-2 and J is TRBJ1-1; D not resolved. V shed 1 base and J shed 0 bases, with 9 bases lying between them. Germline CDR1 reads SGHAT; CDR2 reads FQNNGV. The CDR3 spans 15 residues. CDR3 residues: CASSLGEGLNTEAFF. As DNA, the CDR3 is TGTGCCAGCAGCTTAGGTGAGGGATTGAACACTGAAGCTTTCTTT.

This chain joins TRBV6-1 and TRBJ2-3; D is perhaps TRBD2 (6 bases). Germline-derived CDR1 and CDR2 are MNHNS and SASEGT. The V end lost 6 bases, the J end lost 7 bases, and 14 bases lay between the germline ends. The length of the CDR3 is 13 residues. CDR3 DNA sequence: TGTGCCAGCAGATCGTCGGGGGAAAATACGCAGTATTTT. Protein: CASRSSGENTQYF.

This rearrangement joins TRBV19 to TRBJ2-7; a weak D match, TRBD1 (6 bases). Trimming shortened V by 4 bases and J by 2 bases, and 15 bases separated the two germline ends. Germline values: CDR1 LNHDA, CDR2 SQIVND (reference sequence). The CDR3 length is 15 residues. The CDR3 is CASSTPQGTAYEQYF. The CDR3 nucleotides are TGTGCCAGTAGTACCCCACAGGGAACCGCCTACGAGCAGTACTTC.

The chain carries TRBV5-5 and TRBJ2-5, with D perhaps TRBD1 or TRBD2 (5 bases each). Trimming removed 4 bases from V and 3 bases from J, with 13 bases in between. Germline V gene data show CDR1 as SGHKS and CDR2 as YYEKEE (reference sequence). The CDR3 extends over 14 amino acids. The DNA of the CDR3 is TGTGCCAGCAGCCGTCCCGGGACGGAAGAGACCCAGTACTTC. Protein sequence: CASSRPGTEETQYF.

The chain combines TRBV4-1 with TRBJ2-5, with D maybe TRBD2 (6 bases). The V and J ends lost 1 base and 5 bases respectively, with 20 bases between them. CDR1 is MGHRA, CDR2 YSYEKL, per germline. There are 17 residues in the CDR3. The CDR3 protein is CASSQGSVGSGSETQYF. The CDR3 nucleotides read TGCGCCAGCAGCCAAGGTTCGGTGGGTAGCGGTTCGGAGACCCAGTACTTC.

This clone was seen just once. The junction departs from the called germline gene at one end, perhaps through a read error. J is TRBJ2-1 and V is TRBV7-7; perhaps TRBD2 as D (5 bases). Germline V gene lookup returns CDR1 SSHAT and CDR2 FNYEAQ (reference sequence). The CDR3 consists of 14 residues. CDR3 in amino acids: CASSLDPSNNEQFF. In nucleotides, the CDR3 is TGTGCTAGCAGCTTAGATCCTAGCAACAATGAGCAGTTCTTC.

As for this clone: Other DNA sequences in this specimen translate into the identical CDR3. J is TRBJ2-3 and V is TRBV6-1, with 10 bases lining up with TRBD1. This CDR3 has 14 amino acids. The V gene end was trimmed by 6 bases and the J gene end by 5 bases; junction bases not matched to a gene: 5. Germline V gene data show CDR1 as MNHNS and CDR2 as SASEGT. The CDR3 loop is CASSEGQGRDTQYF. DNA of the CDR3: TGTGCCAGCAGCGAGGGACAGGGGAGAGATACGCAGTATTTT.

The chain recombines TRBV2 with TRBJ1-2; weak D call: TRBD1 (5 bases). V lost 7 bases to trimming and J lost 7 bases, with 22 bases between them. From germline, CDR1 is SNHLY and CDR2 FYNNEI. CDR3 length: 15 amino acids. CDR3 sequence: CASTVEGNDVRGYTF. CDR3 nucleotide sequence: TGTGCCAGCACGGTGGAGGGGAACGACGTCCGTGGCTACACCTTC.

The chain employs TRBV7-2 and TRBJ1-4; TRBD1 is a possible D gene (5 bases). The length of the CDR3 is 16 residues. CDR1 is SGHTA and CDR2 is FQGNSA in the germline V gene. V gave up 1 base and J gave up 3 bases, with 12 bases separating them. The CDR3 DNA reads as TGTGCCAGCAGCTTAGTTGGGGGGAAGGCTAATGAAAAACTGTTTTTT. It yields the protein CASSLVGGKANEKLFF.